These 8 T cell receptor beta chains originate from one sample sequenced in a study of blood T cells in healthy people across ages (dated by TCRdb to 2015 to 2017). Library preparation was by 5' RACE. Instrument on record: Illumina HiSeq 2500. The second PCR ran for roughly 6 to 11 cycles and used a J-beta primer mix along with a sample-barcoded 5' primer. TCRdb trimmed public reads at Q25 via fastp, called clones via MiXCR and kept in-frame beta chains. Rows matching on CDR3 protein sequence are summarized as one entry with the most common DNA and genes. Here the sample has some 320,000 distinct CDR3 sequences; roughly 27% occur a single time. The ten biggest clones cover 29% of the sample. The sequencing input was blood. Receptors originate from a woman in her sixties or seventies in good health.

Note on this clonotype: A much larger clone is a single base away; this may be a read error. V is TRBV3-1 and J is TRBJ2-1; D is unresolved. CDR1 and CDR2 (germline): LGHDT, YNNKEL (reference sequence). The CDR3 is 16 amino acids. The DNA of the CDR3 is TGTGCCAGCGGCCAAGAACGTAACTCGAAGGAGAATGAGCAGTTCTTC. It specifies CASGQERNSKENEQFF.

CDR3 protein: CASSLGAERPEFF. The CDR3, as DNA: TGTGCCAGCAGTTTAGGGGCTGAGCGGCCTGAGTTCTTC. The genes are TRBV2 and TRBJ2-1; TRBD1 or TRBD2 may be the D gene (5 bases each). Trimming removed 5 bases from V and 14 bases from J, with 19 bases in between. The CDR3 runs to 13 residues. The germline V gene encodes CDR1 SNHLY and CDR2 FYNNEI. Using reference TRBV2 and TRBJ2-1 for the parts outside the CDR3, the full variable domain is EPEVTQTPSHQVTQMGQEVILRCVPISNHLYFYWYRQILGQKVEFLVSFYNNEISEKSEIFDDQFSVERPDGSNFTLKIRSTKLEDSAMYFCASSLGAERPEFFGPGTRLTVL.

This clonotype came up a few times. The rearrangement joins TRBV15 to TRBJ2-5; D is possibly TRBD2 (6 bases). The J call may be faulty, since TRBJ2-7 better matches the DNA end. Germline V gene sequence: CDR1 LNHNV, CDR2 YYDKDF (reference sequence). The CDR3 covers 14 residues. The CDR3 DNA reads as TGTGCCACCAGCAGGGGCGGGAATACCTACGAGCAGTACTTC. It specifies CATSRGGNTYEQYF.

This clonotype has only a few counts. This chain joins TRBV12-5 and TRBJ2-1, with TRBD2 matching 8 bases. Germline V gene data show CDR1 as LGHNT and CDR2 as FRNRAP. V trimming: 3 bases; J trimming: 9 bases; junction bases outside the gene matches: 16. The CDR3 runs 17 residues. Here the CDR3 reads CASGFPQAGVKMREQFF. The DNA for the CDR3 is TGTGCTAGTGGTTTTCCCCAAGCGGGAGTTAAGATGCGTGAGCAGTTCTTC. The full variable domain, its missing parts supplied by reference TRBV12-5 and TRBJ2-1, is DARVTQTPRHKVTEMGQEVTMRCQPILGHNTVFWYRQTMMQGLELLAYFRNRAPLDDSGMPKDRFSAEMPDATLATLKIQPSEPRDSAVYFCASGFPQAGVKMREQFFGPGTRLTVL.

The genes are TRBV20-1 and TRBJ1-4; tentative D call: TRBD1 (5 bases). V lost 6 bases to trimming and J lost 3 bases, with 17 bases between them. The CDR3 loop spans 15 amino acids. Germline V gene lookup returns CDR1 DFQATT and CDR2 SNEGSKA (reference sequence). The CDR3: CSATPGGSANEKLFF. For the CDR3, the DNA is TGCAGTGCCACACCCGGGGGTTCGGCTAATGAAAAACTGTTTTTT.

This clonotype was seen more than once but under ten times. The J gene is TRBJ2-7, the V gene TRBV29-1; no reliable D call. The length of the CDR3 is 13 residues. Per germline, CDR1 SQVTM and CDR2 ANQGSEA. Trimming removed 6 bases from V and 2 bases from J, with 14 bases in between. CDR3 residues: CSVRQGNPYEQYF. The CDR3, as DNA: TGCAGCGTGAGGCAAGGGAACCCCTACGAGCAGTACTTC.

The V gene is TRBV28, the J gene TRBJ1-1, with a possible D match to TRBD1 (6 bases). Germline-derived CDR1 and CDR2 are MDHEN and SYDVKM. This CDR3 contains 14 residues. V was shortened by 8 bases and J by 1 base, with 14 bases between the two germline ends. The CDR3 is CASPQHRENTEAFF. In DNA form, the CDR3 reads TGTGCCAGCCCCCAGCACAGGGAGAACACTGAAGCTTTCTTT.

In its sample, this clonotype was seen many times. The rearrangement links TRBV2 to TRBJ2-5; the match to TRBD1 covers 8 bases. J was trimmed by 2 bases and V by 6 bases; bases with no gene match: 2. There are 13 residues in the CDR3. The V gene's germline CDR1 is SNHLY and CDR2 FYNNEI. CDR3 coding DNA: TGTGCCAGCAGCAGGGGGCAACAAGAGACCCAGTACTTC. Residues: CASSRGQQETQYF.